Shown below are 27 T cell receptor beta chains from a single sample sequenced in a study of OX40 agonist ivuxolimab in advanced cancers. Libraries were prepared through the immunoSEQ multiplex PCR assay. The clones in this table, taken by TCRdb from immuneACCESS, are in-frame only. Not every clone is retained; where verified, under half of the shortfall comes from an unresolved V gene, and the cause of the rest is unknown. The sample table records around 10,000 clones; 60% to 70% of these occur just once. The ten most abundant clones make up 20% to 30% of the sample. The sequences come from CD4+ or CD8+ T cells sorted from blood, collected in a trial of the OX40 agonist ivuxolimab. The receptors were sampled from an adult with an advanced solid tumor such as melanoma, head and neck, liver or kidney cancer.

This clone was picked up a small number of times. V and J are TRBV11-1 and TRBJ2-2; 7 bases match TRBD1. J lost 5 bases, V lost 2 bases, and 5 bases had no gene match. Germline V gene lookup returns CDR1 SGHAT and CDR2 FQDESV (reference sequence). CDR3 size: 15 residues. Written as DNA, the CDR3 is TGTGCCAGCAGCTTATCCAGGGGGAGTACCGGGGAGCTGTTTTTT. Protein sequence: CASSLSRGSTGELFF. Full variable domain (outside the CDR3, taken from reference TRBV11-1 and TRBJ2-2): EAEVAQSPRYKITEKSQAVAFWCDPISGHATLYWYRQILGQGPELLVQFQDESVVDDSQLPKDRFSAERLKGVDSTLKIQPAELGDSAMYLCASSLSRGSTGELFFGEGSRLTVL.

The chain couples TRBV15 to TRBJ2-7; weak D call: TRBD1 (5 bases). CDR3 length: 12 residues. V gave up 5 bases and J gave up 9 bases, with 14 bases separating them. Germline V gene sequence: CDR1 LNHNV, CDR2 YYDKDF (reference sequence). CDR3 sequence reads: CATSADSNGQYF. Written as DNA, the CDR3 is TGTGCCACCAGCGCTGACAGTAACGGGCAGTACTTC.

A few counts support this clone. CDR3 sequence (DNA): TGTGCCAGTAGTCCTTTCATGAACACTGAAGCTTTCTTT. This sequence encodes CASSPFMNTEAFF. The V call is TRBV19, the J call TRBJ1-1; no clear D gene. V was shortened by 5 bases and J by 0 bases, with 7 bases between the two germline ends. The CDR3 is 13 residues long. Germline assignment: CDR1 LNHDA and CDR2 SQIVND (reference sequence).

The chain joins TRBV29-1 to TRBJ2-7; D uncertain. Germline-derived CDR1 and CDR2 are SQVTM and ANQGSEA. Trimming took 4 bases from V and 2 from J, leaving 9 bases between them. The CDR3 is 12 residues long. The CDR3 here is CSVVGTTYEQYF. CDR3 DNA: TGCAGCGTTGTGGGCACCACCTACGAGCAGTACTTC.

The chain is built from TRBV7-2 and TRBJ2-7; D is unresolved. V was pared by 2 bases and J by 3 bases, with 5 bases between. CDR1 is SGHTA and CDR2 is FQGNSA in the germline V gene. This CDR3 is 12 amino acids long. CDR3 in amino acids: CASSLTDYEQYF. The CDR3 coding sequence is TGTGCCAGCAGCTTAACGGACTACGAGCAGTACTTC.

The V call is TRBV29-1, the J call TRBJ2-3, with 11 bases identical to TRBD1. CDR1 is SQVTM, CDR2 ANQGSEA, per germline. J gave up 3 bases and V 7 bases, and 9 bases lay outside the gene matches. The CDR3 loop spans 15 amino acids. CDR3 in DNA: TGCAGCGCGGAATGGGACAGGGGGTGGACAGATACGCAGTATTTT. This sequence encodes CSAEWDRGWTDTQYF.

This sequence joins TRBV7-9 and TRBJ1-2; D is undetermined. V lost 0 bases and J lost 6, with 11 bases in between. Germline loops: CDR1 SEHNR, CDR2 FQNEAQ (reference sequence). The CDR3 sequence is 14 residues long. In nucleotides, the CDR3 is TGTGCCAGCAGCTTAGCACCGTTGGGAAATGGCTACACCTTC. Its translation: CASSLAPLGNGYTF.

The chain couples TRBV5-1 to TRBJ1-1; D is ambiguous. The CDR3 has 13 residues. Germline CDR1 SGHRS, CDR2 YFSETQ. V was pared by 5 bases and J by 0 bases, with 8 bases between. CDR3 residues: CASRTDLNTEAFF. The CDR3 DNA reads as TGCGCCAGCAGGACGGATTTGAACACTGAAGCTTTCTTT. Using reference TRBV5-1 and TRBJ1-1 for the parts outside the CDR3, the full variable domain is KAGVTQTPRYLIKTRGQQVTLSCSPISGHRSVSWYQQTPGQGLQFLFEYFSETQRNKGNFPGRFSGRQFSNSRSEMNVSTLELGDSALYLCASRTDLNTEAFFGQGTRLTVV.

The chain combines TRBV5-3 with TRBJ2-7; 10 nucleotides line up with TRBD1. TRBV5-3 is assigned to the ORF class and has an uncertain function. V shed 8 bases, J shed 2 bases, and the junction held 4 bases outside the gene matches. The CDR3 runs to 13 residues. CDR3 protein: CASTGTGAYEQYF. CDR3 nucleotide sequence: TGTGCCAGCACCGGGACAGGGGCCTACGAGCAGTACTTC.

J is TRBJ2-7 and V is TRBV6-1; maybe TRBD1 (5 bases). Deletions cut 0 bases from V and 4 bases from J, with 10 bases between. Germline loops: CDR1 MNHNS, CDR2 SASEGT. The CDR3 extends over 14 amino acids. CDR3 loop: CASSEAQVRYEQYF. Written as DNA, the CDR3 is TGTGCCAGCAGTGAAGCACAGGTACGGTACGAGCAGTACTTC.

This chain links TRBV7-9 with TRBJ2-7; the D call may be TRBD1 or TRBD2 (5 bases each). CDR1 SEHNR and CDR2 FQNEAQ come from the germline V gene (reference sequence). V shed 5 bases and J shed 0 bases, with 8 bases lying between them. This CDR3 has 13 amino acids. CDR3 nucleotide sequence: TGTGCCAGCAGCCCCGGGGCCTCCTACGAGCAGTACTTC. Its protein is CASSPGASYEQYF.

For the CDR3, the DNA is TGTGCCAGCAGACCCAGACAGGGAGATATAGATACGCAGTATTTT. Translating gives CASRPRQGDIDTQYF. V usage is TRBV9 and J usage is TRBJ2-3, with TRBD1 identical over 7 bases. Germline CDR1 reads SGDLS; CDR2 reads YYNGEE. With 5 bases clipped from V and 5 bases from J, the junction kept 11 bases outside the gene matches. The CDR3 is 15 residues long.

This rearrangement joins TRBV4-2 to TRBJ2-7; 9 bases are shared with TRBD2. V trimming: 1 base; J trimming: 1 base; junction bases outside the gene matches: 2. This CDR3 is built from 15 residues. Germline CDR1 reads LGHNA; CDR2 reads YNFKEQ. Here the CDR3 reads CASSQGLADSYEQYF. In nucleotides, the CDR3 is TGTGCCAGCAGCCAAGGACTAGCGGATTCCTACGAGCAGTACTTC.

The V gene is TRBV2, the J gene TRBJ2-1; 12 bases are a match to TRBD2. The germline gives CDR1 SNHLY, CDR2 FYNNEI. The CDR3 is 14 amino acids. With V trimmed by 6 bases and J by 11 bases, 8 bases remained unmatched. In DNA form, the CDR3 reads TGTGCCAGCAGAGTGACTAGCGGGAGAGATCAGCAGTTCTTC. It yields the protein CASRVTSGRDQQFF.

By share, this clone counts as medium-sized. The chain employs TRBV15 and TRBJ2-7; D possibly uses TRBD1 or TRBD2 (7 bases each). This CDR3 contains 18 residues. The germline CDR1 and CDR2 sequences are LNHNV and YYDKDF (reference sequence). V gave up 2 bases and J gave up 2 bases, with 22 bases separating them. Here the CDR3 reads CATSRPPGQSGGTYEQYF. The CDR3 DNA is TGTGCCACCAGCAGACCTCCGGGACAGTCCGGGGGGACCTACGAGCAGTACTTC.

The gene calls are TRBV11-1 and TRBJ2-7; D possibly corresponds to TRBD2 (6 bases). CDR3 length equals 15 residues. The V gene lost 0 bases and the J gene lost 7 bases, with 16 bases spanning the gap. CDR1 and CDR2 from the germline V gene are SGHAT and FQDESV (reference sequence). The CDR3 is CASSLAGGPGGEQYF. The CDR3 DNA sequence: TGTGCCAGCAGCTTAGCGGGAGGTCCCGGGGGAGAGCAGTACTTC.

This clone was counted between two and nine times. The chain couples TRBV7-8 to TRBJ2-1; perhaps TRBD2 as D (7 bases). The CDR3 runs 14 residues. Germline lookup yields CDR1 SGHVS and CDR2 FQNEAQ. Deletions cut 8 bases from V and 2 bases from J, with 13 bases between. Here the CDR3 reads CASRGGGPYNEQFF. The CDR3 DNA follows: TGTGCCAGCCGAGGGGGGGGCCCCTACAATGAGCAGTTCTTC.

The chain joins TRBV6-1 to TRBJ1-2; D gene ambiguous. The CDR3 loop spans 13 amino acids. Germline V gene data show CDR1 as MNHNS and CDR2 as SASEGT. Trimming left V 2 bases short and J 4 bases short, with 8 bases between. The CDR3 nucleotides are TGTGCCAGCAGTGAAATGACGGGCTATGGCTACACCTTC. Protein sequence: CASSEMTGYGYTF.

V usage is TRBV4-2 and J usage is TRBJ2-7; D gene uncertain. The CDR3 has 14 amino acids. Germline V gene lookup returns CDR1 LGHNA and CDR2 YNFKEQ. V was shortened by 0 bases and J by 3 bases, with 9 bases between the two germline ends. CDR3 DNA sequence: TGTGCCAGCAGCCAAGAGTCGATCTTCTACGAGCAGTACTTC. As protein: CASSQESIFYEQYF.

The J gene is TRBJ1-2, the V gene TRBV7-9; possible D gene TRBD1, 6 bases. In germline, CDR1 is SEHNR, CDR2 FQNEAQ (reference sequence). V shed 5 bases and J shed 4 bases, with 17 bases lying between them. The CDR3 is 15 amino acids. The CDR3 sequence is CASSTTGFKAYGYTF. For the CDR3, the DNA is TGTGCCAGCAGCACAACAGGGTTCAAGGCCTATGGCTACACCTTC.

V is TRBV28 and J is TRBJ2-1; 8 bases are a match to TRBD2. Losses at the gene ends were 5 bases for V and 6 bases for J; bases not matched to a gene: 9. The CDR3 covers 15 residues. Germline assignment: CDR1 MDHEN and CDR2 SYDVKM. The CDR3 DNA sequence: TGTGCCAGCAGTATTGCGGGAGGAACAACCAATGAGCAGTTCTTC. This encodes CASSIAGGTTNEQFF.

This clone was counted a single time. The J gene is TRBJ2-2, the V gene TRBV10-3; 7 bases fit TRBD2. With 4 bases clipped from V and 3 bases from J, the junction kept 5 bases outside the gene matches. The CDR3 loop spans 15 amino acids. Germline V gene sequence: CDR1 ENHRY, CDR2 SYGVKD. CDR3 coding DNA: TGTGCCATCAGTGGGGGCAGCGGGGACACCGGGGAGCTGTTTTTT. Its translation: CAISGGSGDTGELFF.

The chain carries TRBV19 and TRBJ2-1; 8 bases are a match to TRBD1. Per the germline V gene, CDR1 is LNHDA and CDR2 is SQIVND (reference sequence). V lost 7 bases and J lost 7; bases outside the gene matches: 6. This CDR3 spans 13 amino acids. CDR3 in amino acids: CASNLGQVNEQFF. The DNA for the CDR3 is TGTGCCAGTAACCTGGGACAGGTTAATGAGCAGTTCTTC.

The J gene is TRBJ2-7, the V gene TRBV7-2, with D uncertain. From germline, CDR1 is SGHTA and CDR2 FQGNSA. Trimming removed 5 bases from V and 0 bases from J, with 23 bases in between. The CDR3 spans 18 residues. CDR3 in amino acids: CASSHLPPLDPSSYEQYF. The CDR3 nucleotides are TGTGCCAGCAGCCACCTCCCCCCTCTAGACCCCAGCTCCTACGAGCAGTACTTC.

This sequence joins TRBV5-6 and TRBJ2-7; no definite D call. The germline gives CDR1 SGHDT, CDR2 YYEEEE. The CDR3 has 13 residues. The germline V and J ends were trimmed by 2 bases and 0 bases, with 6 bases remaining between them. The CDR3 region has the DNA TGTGCCAGCAGCTTCTCGAGCTCCTACGAGCAGTACTTC. Translating it yields CASSFSSSYEQYF.

The J gene is TRBJ2-7, the V gene TRBV6-1; 9 nucleotides match TRBD1. This CDR3 has 14 amino acids. Trimming cost V 3 bases and J 4 bases; bases outside gene matches: 4. CDR1 and CDR2 (germline): MNHNS, SASEGT. The CDR3 DNA follows: TGTGCCAGCAGTGAGACCGGACAGGGGTACGAGCAGTACTTC. Translation: CASSETGQGYEQYF.

J is TRBJ2-1 and V is TRBV2, with a weak D call TRBD1 (5 bases). Germline V lookup: CDR1 SNHLY, CDR2 FYNNEI. The CDR3 totals 13 residues. V shed 5 bases and J shed 5 bases, with 10 bases lying between them. This CDR3 is CASSTGRDNEQFF. CDR3 nucleotides: TGTGCCAGCAGTACAGGCAGGGACAATGAGCAGTTCTTC. Using reference TRBV2 and TRBJ2-1 for the parts outside the CDR3, the full variable domain is EPEVTQTPSHQVTQMGQEVILRCVPISNHLYFYWYRQILGQKVEFLVSFYNNEISEKSEIFDDQFSVERPDGSNFTLKIRSTKLEDSAMYFCASSTGRDNEQFFGPGTRLTVL.